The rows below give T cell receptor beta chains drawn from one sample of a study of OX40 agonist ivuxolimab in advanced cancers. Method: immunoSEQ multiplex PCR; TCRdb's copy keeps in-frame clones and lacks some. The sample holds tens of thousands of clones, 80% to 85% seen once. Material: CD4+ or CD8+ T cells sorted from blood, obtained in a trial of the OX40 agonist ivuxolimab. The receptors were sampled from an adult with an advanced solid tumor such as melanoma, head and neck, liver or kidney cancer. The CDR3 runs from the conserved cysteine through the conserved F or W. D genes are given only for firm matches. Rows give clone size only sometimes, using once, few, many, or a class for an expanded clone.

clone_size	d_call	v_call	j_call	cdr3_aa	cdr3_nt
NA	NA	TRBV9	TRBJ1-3	CASSGEAQGGNTIYF	TGTGCCAGCAGCGGGGAGGCACAAGGCGGAAACACCATATATTTT
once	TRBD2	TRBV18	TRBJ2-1	CASSPLTSGSSYNEQFF	TGTGCCAGCTCACCACTGACTAGCGGTTCCTCCTACAATGAGCAGTTCTTC
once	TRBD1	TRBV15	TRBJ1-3	CATSTGQGDTIYF	TGTGCCACCAGCACTGGACAGGGTGACACCATATATTTT
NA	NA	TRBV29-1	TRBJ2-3	CSVGVQVSTDTQYF	TGCAGCGTGGGGGTCCAGGTCAGCACAGATACGCAGTATTTT
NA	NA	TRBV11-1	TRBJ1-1	CASSFYQGGTEAFF	TGTGCCAGCAGCTTTTATCAGGGAGGAACTGAAGCTTTCTTT
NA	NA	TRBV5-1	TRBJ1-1	CASSPTPGRMNTEAFF	TGCGCCAGCAGCCCCACCCCCGGACGGATGAACACTGAAGCTTTCTTT
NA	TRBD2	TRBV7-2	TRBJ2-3	CASRGLAGLTDTQYF	TGTGCCAGCAGGGGACTAGCGGGGTTGACAGATACGCAGTATTTT
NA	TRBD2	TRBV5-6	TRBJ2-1	CASSVAGLAGGREQFF	TGTGCCAGCAGCGTAGCGGGACTAGCGGGGGGGCGCGAGCAGTTCTTC
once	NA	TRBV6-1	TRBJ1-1	CASRQTATEAFF	TGTGCCAGCAGGCAGACAGCCACTGAAGCTTTCTTT
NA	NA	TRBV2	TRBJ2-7	CASREREAGGEQYF	TGTGCCAGCAGGGAGAGGGAAGCAGGGGGGGAGCAGTACTTC
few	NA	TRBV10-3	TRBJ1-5	CATSGEGREYQPQHF	TGTGCCACATCGGGGGAGGGACGCGAGTATCAGCCCCAGCATTTT
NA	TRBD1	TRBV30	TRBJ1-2	CAWSPGTGGIF	TGTGCCTGGAGCCCCGGGACAGGGGGCATCTTC
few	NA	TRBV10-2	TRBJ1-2	CASSGWGAANYGYTF	TGCGCCAGCAGTGGGTGGGGGGCTGCTAACTATGGCTACACCTTC
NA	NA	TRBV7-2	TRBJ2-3	CASSLPYREGGLTDTQYF	TGTGCCAGCAGCTTACCATACCGGGAAGGGGGACTCACAGATACGCAGTATTTT
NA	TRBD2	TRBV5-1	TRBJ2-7	CASSLDGRGGLEEQYF	TGCGCCAGCAGCTTGGACGGGCGGGGGGGTCTGGAAGAGCAGTACTTC
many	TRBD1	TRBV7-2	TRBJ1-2	CASSSQTGGYGYTF	TGTGCCAGCAGCTCCCAGACAGGGGGTTATGGCTACACCTTC
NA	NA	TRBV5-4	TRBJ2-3	CASSLALAWDTDTQYF	TGTGCCAGCAGCTTGGCCCTAGCGTGGGACACAGATACGCAGTATTTT
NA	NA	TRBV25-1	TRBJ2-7	CASSAGGSSYEQYF	TGTGCCAGCAGCGCCGGGGGAAGCTCCTACGAGCAGTACTTC
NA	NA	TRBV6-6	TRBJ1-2	CASSYSDGPMGYTF	TGTGCCAGCAGTTACTCGGACGGTCCTATGGGCTACACCTTC
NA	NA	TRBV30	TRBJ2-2	CAWVRGLPGELFF	TGTGCCTGGGTCCGGGGCCTCCCCGGGGAGCTGTTTTTT
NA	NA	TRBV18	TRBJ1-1	CASSLRDSPEAFF	TGTGCCAGCTCACTCAGGGATTCTCCTGAAGCTTTCTTT
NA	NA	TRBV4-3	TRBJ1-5	CASSQLRDGFNQPQHF	TGCGCCAGCAGCCAACTTCGGGACGGATTCAATCAGCCCCAGCATTTT
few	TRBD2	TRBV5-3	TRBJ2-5	CARSAGLAGGFSDTRDQETQYF	TGTGCCAGAAGCGCGGGACTAGCGGGGGGGTTTAGCGATACTCGCGACCAAGAGACCCAGTACTTC
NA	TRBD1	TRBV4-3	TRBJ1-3	CASSPTRDSQSGNTIYF	TGCGCCAGCAGCCCAACTCGGGACAGCCAGTCTGGAAACACCATATATTTT
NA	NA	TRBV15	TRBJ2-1	CATSREGLGGTYNEQFF	TGTGCCACCAGCAGGGAGGGATTGGGGGGCACCTACAATGAGCAGTTCTTC
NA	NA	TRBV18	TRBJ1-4	CASSPKEKLFF	TGTGCCAGCTCACCAAAGGAAAAACTGTTTTTT
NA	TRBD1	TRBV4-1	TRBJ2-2	CASSRRTGTGNTGELFF	TGCGCCAGCAGCCGCCGGACCGGGACAGGGAACACCGGGGAGCTGTTTTTT
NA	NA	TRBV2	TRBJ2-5	CASLRLDPQETQYF	TGTGCCAGCCTCAGACTAGATCCCCAAGAGACCCAGTACTTC
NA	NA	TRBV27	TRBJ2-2	CASRGTTNTGELFF	TGTGCCAGCAGAGGGACGACCAACACCGGGGAGCTGTTTTTT
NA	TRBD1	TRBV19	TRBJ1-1	CASRYSGTGETEAFF	TGTGCCAGTAGGTACTCCGGGACAGGGGAAACTGAAGCTTTCTTT
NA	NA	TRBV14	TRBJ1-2	CASSQGGPFGYTF	TGTGCCAGCAGCCAAGGAGGGCCCTTCGGCTACACCTTC
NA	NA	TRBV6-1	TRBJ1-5	CASSVSDQPQHF	TGTGCCAGCAGTGTATCGGATCAGCCCCAGCATTTT
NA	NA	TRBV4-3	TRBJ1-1	CASSQGLIGNTEAFF	TGCGCCAGCAGCCAAGGATTAATCGGGAACACTGAAGCTTTCTTT
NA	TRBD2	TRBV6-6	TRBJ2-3	CASRDSGGRTDTQYF	TGTGCCAGCAGGGATTCGGGGGGTAGAACAGATACGCAGTATTTT
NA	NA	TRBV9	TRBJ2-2	CASSLRGGYTGELFF	TGTGCCAGCAGCTTAAGGGGAGGTTACACCGGGGAGCTGTTTTTT
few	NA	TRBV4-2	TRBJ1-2	CASSQMGGYGYTF	TGTGCCAGCAGCCAAATGGGAGGGTATGGCTACACCTTC
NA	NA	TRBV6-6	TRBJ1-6	CASSGNSPLHF	TGTGCCAGCAGCGGAAATTCACCCCTCCACTTT
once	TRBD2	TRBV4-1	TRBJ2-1	CASRTASGGCRCYNEQFF	TGCGCCAGCAGGACGGCTAGCGGGGGCTGTAGATGCTACAATGAGCAGTTCTTC
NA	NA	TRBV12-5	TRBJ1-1	CASGLAPPGTEAFF	TGTGCTAGTGGTCTGGCCCCGCCAGGCACTGAAGCTTTCTTT
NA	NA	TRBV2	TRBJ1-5	CASMRDRFGQPQHF	TGTGCCAGCATGCGAGACAGATTCGGTCAGCCCCAGCATTTT
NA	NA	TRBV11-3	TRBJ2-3	CASSSDGGSTDTQYF	TGTGCCAGCAGCTCAGACGGGGGTAGCACAGATACGCAGTATTTT
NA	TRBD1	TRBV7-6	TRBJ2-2	CASSFPGGQGAGELFF	TGTGCCAGCAGTTTTCCCGGGGGACAGGGCGCCGGGGAGCTGTTTTTT
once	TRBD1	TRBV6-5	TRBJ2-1	CASSYGTVGNEQFF	TGTGCCAGCAGTTATGGGACAGTGGGGAATGAGCAGTTCTTC
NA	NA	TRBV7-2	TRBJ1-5	CASSPRVGGNQPQHF	TGTGCCAGCAGCCCTCGCGTGGGTGGCAATCAGCCCCAGCATTTT
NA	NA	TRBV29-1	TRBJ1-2	CSVGGAQYGYTF	TGCAGCGTTGGGGGGGCACAGTATGGCTACACCTTC
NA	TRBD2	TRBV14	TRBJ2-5	CASSLYSGDGTQYF	TGTGCCAGCAGCCTATATAGCGGGGATGGGACCCAGTACTTC
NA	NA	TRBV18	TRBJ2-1	CASSVGPGSSEQFF	TGTGCCAGCTCAGTAGGGCCAGGGTCGTCTGAGCAGTTCTTC